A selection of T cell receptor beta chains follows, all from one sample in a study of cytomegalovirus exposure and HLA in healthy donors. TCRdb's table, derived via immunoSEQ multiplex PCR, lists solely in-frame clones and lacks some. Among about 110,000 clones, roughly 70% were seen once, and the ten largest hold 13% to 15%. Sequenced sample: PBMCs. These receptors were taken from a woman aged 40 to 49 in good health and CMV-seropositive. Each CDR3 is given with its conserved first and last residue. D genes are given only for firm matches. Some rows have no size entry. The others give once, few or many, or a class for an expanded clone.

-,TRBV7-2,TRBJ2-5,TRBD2,TGTGCCAGCACCGCGGGGGATCAAGAGACCCAGTACTTC,CASTAGDQETQYF
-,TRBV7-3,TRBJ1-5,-,TGTGCCAGCAGCTTAGCCAGGCTTACTTATTGCAATCAGCCCCAGCATTTT,CASSLARLTYCNQPQHF
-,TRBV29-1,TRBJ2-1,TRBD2,TGCAGCGCCAGAACCCAACTAGCGGGGGATTATTACAATGAGCAGTTCTTC,CSARTQLAGDYYNEQFF
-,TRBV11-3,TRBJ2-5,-,TGTGCCAGCAGCTTAGGTCGGCAAGAGACCCAGTACTTC,CASSLGRQETQYF
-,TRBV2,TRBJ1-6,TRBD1,TGTGCCAGCACCGGACAGGTCTATTCACCCCTCCACTTT,CASTGQVYSPLHF
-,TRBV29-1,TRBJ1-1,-,TGCAGCGTTGATGGGAAGGCCGATCCTTTCAAGGGGACTGAAGCTTTCTTT,CSVDGKADPFKGTEAFF
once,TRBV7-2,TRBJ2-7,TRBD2,TGTGCCAGCAGCTTTAGGACTAGCGTTCTCTACGAGCAGTACTTC,CASSFRTSVLYEQYF
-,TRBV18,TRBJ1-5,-,TGTGCCAGCTCACGGGCCGGCGATAGCAATCAGCCCCAGCATTTT,CASSRAGDSNQPQHF
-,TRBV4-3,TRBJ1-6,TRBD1,TGCGCCAGCAGCCAACCGGGACAGATAAATTCACCCCTCCACTTT,CASSQPGQINSPLHF
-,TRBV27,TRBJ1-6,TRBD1,TGTGCCAGCAGTTCGACAGGGTCGGCACCCCTCCACTTT,CASSSTGSAPLHF
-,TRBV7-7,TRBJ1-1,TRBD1,TGTGCTAGCAGCTCGGGACAGGCTGGCGCTGAAGCTTTCTTT,CASSSGQAGAEAFF
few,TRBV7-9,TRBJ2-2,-,TGTGCCAGCAGCTTCGGTCAGGGTGGCGGGGAGCTGTTTTTT,CASSFGQGGGELFF
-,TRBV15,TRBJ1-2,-,TGTGCCACCAGCAGAGGGACTGATTTGTATGGCTACACCTTC,CATSRGTDLYGYTF
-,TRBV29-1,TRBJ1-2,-,TGCAGCGTTGAAGATCTCCCTTATGGCTACACCTTC,CSVEDLPYGYTF
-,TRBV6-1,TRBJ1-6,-,TGTGCCAGCAGTGAAGCGACCAGGGATTCACCCCTCCACTTT,CASSEATRDSPLHF
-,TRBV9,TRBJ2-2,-,TGTGCCAGCAGCGCCGGGGGGACAGGTACAAACGGGGAGCCGTTTTTT,CASSAGGTGTNGEPFF
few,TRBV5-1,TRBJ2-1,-,TGCGCCAGCAGCCCGGGGGGGACAGACTACAATGAGCAGTTCTTC,CASSPGGTDYNEQFF
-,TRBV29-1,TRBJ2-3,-,TGCAGCGTTATGGTCGGAGATACGCAGTATTTT,CSVMVGDTQYF
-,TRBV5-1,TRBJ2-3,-,TGCGCCAGCAGCTTGGCGACACTCAGCACAGATACGCAGTATTTT,CASSLATLSTDTQYF
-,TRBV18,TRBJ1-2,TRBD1,TGTGCCAGCTCACGGGGACAGGGAGGATATGGTAACTATGGCTACACCTTC,CASSRGQGGYGNYGYTF
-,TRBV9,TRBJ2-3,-,TGTGCCAGCAGCGGCCCGGGGGGCACAGATACGCAGTATTTT,CASSGPGGTDTQYF
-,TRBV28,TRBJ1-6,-,TGTGCCAGCAGTTTCCGGGGGTTGGCGGATAATTCACCCCTCCACTTT,CASSFRGLADNSPLHF
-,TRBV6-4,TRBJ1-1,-,TGTGCCAGCAGTAGACAGCTGAACACTGAAGCTTTCTTT,CASSRQLNTEAFF
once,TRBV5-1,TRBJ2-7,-,TGCGCCAGCAGCTTGGCCAGTAGCGCGCCCTACGAGCAGTACTTC,CASSLASSAPYEQYF
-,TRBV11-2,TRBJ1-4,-,TGTGCCAGCAGCTTCGTCACTAATGAAAAACTGTTTTTT,CASSFVTNEKLFF
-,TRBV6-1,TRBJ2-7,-,TGTGCCAGCAGTGAAGTACGTGGTTCCGAGCAGTACTTC,CASSEVRGSEQYF
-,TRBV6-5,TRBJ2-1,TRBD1,TGTGCCAGCAGGCGACAGGGTGGCGATGAGCAGTTCTTC,CASRRQGGDEQFF
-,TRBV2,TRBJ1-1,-,TGTGCCAGCAGTGGAGATGGGACATCGAACACTGAAGCTTTCTTT,CASSGDGTSNTEAFF
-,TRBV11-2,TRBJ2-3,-,TGTGCCAGCAGCCAAGAGGGGTCCTCAGGAGGGACGCAGTATTTT,CASSQEGSSGGTQYF
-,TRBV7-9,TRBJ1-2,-,TGTGCCAGCAGCCCTGACAGAGCTAACTATGGCTACACCTTC,CASSPDRANYGYTF
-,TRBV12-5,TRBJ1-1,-,TGTGCTAGTGGTGTTGGACAGGAAGCTTTCTTT,CASGVGQEAFF
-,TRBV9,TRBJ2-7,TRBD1,TGTGCCAGCAGCGTAGATGGGGACAGGGTTTACGAGCAGTACTTC,CASSVDGDRVYEQYF
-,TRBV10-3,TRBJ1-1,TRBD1,TGTGCCATCAGTCGGACAGGGAACACTGAAGCTTTCTTT,CAISRTGNTEAFF
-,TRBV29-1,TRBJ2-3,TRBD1,TGCAGCGGCCGGGACAGGGGGGCAGATACGCAGTATTTT,CSGRDRGADTQYF
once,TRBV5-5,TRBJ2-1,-,TGTGCCAGCAGCTTGACCGGGAACTCCTACAATGAGCAGTTCTTC,CASSLTGNSYNEQFF
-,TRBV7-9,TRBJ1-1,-,TGTGCCAGCAGCTACTTTGACAACTTCGGAGCTTTCTTT,CASSYFDNFGAFF
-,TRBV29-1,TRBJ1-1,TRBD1,TGCAGCGTTGCCCGGGACAGGGCTCCAGCTTTCTTT,CSVARDRAPAFF
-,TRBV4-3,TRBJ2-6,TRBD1,TGCGCCAGCAGAAGGACAGGGTATGGGGCCAACGTCCTGACTTTC,CASRRTGYGANVLTF
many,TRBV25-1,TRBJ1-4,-,TGTGCCAGCAGTGATGGGCAGGGAGGTGAAAAACTGTTTTTT,CASSDGQGGEKLFF
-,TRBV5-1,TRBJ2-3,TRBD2,TGCGCCAGCAGCTTCCATTTTTCTAGCGGGAACACAGATACGCAGTATTTT,CASSFHFSSGNTDTQYF
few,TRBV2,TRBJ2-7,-,TGTGCCAGCAGTGACAGGGTTTTCTACGAGCAGTACTTC,CASSDRVFYEQYF
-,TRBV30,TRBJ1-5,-,TGTGCCTGGAGTGTAAACGGGGGAACCCTTAGCAATCAGCCCCAGCATTTT,CAWSVNGGTLSNQPQHF
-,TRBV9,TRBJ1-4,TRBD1,TGTGCCAGCAGCGTAGGGCCTGGGACAGGGGATGAAAAACTGTTTTTT,CASSVGPGTGDEKLFF
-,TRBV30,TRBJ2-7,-,TGTGCCTGGAGTTTGGGAGTTTCCTACGAGCAGTACTTC,CAWSLGVSYEQYF